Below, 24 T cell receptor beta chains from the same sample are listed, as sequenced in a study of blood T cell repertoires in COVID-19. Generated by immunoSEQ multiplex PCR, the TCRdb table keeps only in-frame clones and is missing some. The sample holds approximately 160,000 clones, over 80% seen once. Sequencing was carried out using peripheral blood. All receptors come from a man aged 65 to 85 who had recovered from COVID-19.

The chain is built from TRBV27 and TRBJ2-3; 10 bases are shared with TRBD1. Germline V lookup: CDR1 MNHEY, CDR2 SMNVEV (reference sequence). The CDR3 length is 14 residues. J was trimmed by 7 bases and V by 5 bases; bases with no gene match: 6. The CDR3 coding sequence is TGTGCCAGCAGTAAGACAGGGGGCGGAAATACGCAGTATTTT. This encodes CASSKTGGGNTQYF.

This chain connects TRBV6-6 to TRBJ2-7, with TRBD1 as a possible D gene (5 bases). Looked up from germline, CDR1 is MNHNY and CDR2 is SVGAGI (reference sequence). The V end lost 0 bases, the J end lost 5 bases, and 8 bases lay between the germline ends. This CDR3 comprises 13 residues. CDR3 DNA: TGTGCCAGCAGTTACTCGCAGGGCCACGAGCAGTACTTC. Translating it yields CASSYSQGHEQYF.

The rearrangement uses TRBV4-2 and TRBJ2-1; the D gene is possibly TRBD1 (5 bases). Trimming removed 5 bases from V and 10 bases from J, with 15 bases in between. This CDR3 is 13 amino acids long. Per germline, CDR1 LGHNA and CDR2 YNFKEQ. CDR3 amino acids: CASSSEMWGEQFF. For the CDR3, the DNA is TGTGCCAGCAGCTCTGAGATGTGGGGCGAGCAGTTCTTC.

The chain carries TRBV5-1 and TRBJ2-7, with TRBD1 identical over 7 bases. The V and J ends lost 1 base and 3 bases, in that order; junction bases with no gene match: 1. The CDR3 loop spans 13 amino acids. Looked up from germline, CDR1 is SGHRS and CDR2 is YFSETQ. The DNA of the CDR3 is TGCGCCAGCAGCTTGAGGGACAGCTACGAGCAGTACTTC. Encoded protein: CASSLRDSYEQYF.

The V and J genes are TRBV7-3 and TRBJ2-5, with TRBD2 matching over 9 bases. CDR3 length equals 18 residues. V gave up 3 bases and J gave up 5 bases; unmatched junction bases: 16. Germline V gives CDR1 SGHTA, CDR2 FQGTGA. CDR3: CASSFSTSGGDVRETQYF. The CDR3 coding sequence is TGTGCCAGCAGCTTCTCGACTAGCGGAGGTGATGTACGGGAGACCCAGTACTTC. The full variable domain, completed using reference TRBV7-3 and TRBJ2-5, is GAGVSQTPSNKVTEKGKYVELRCDPISGHTALYWYRQSLGQGPEFLIYFQGTGAADDSGLPNDRFFAVRPEGSVSTLKIQRTERGDSAVYLCASSFSTSGGDVRETQYFGPGTRLLVL.

The CDR3 loop reads CASSPPGSGSPYEQYF. The CDR3 DNA reads TGTGCCAGCAGCCCCCCAGGGAGCGGGAGTCCCTACGAGCAGTACTTC. The rearrangement links TRBV7-9 to TRBJ2-7, with 8 bases aligning to TRBD2. The length of the CDR3 is 16 residues. J was trimmed by 2 bases and V by 5 bases; bases with no gene match: 11. Germline-derived CDR1 and CDR2 are SEHNR and FQNEAQ (reference sequence).

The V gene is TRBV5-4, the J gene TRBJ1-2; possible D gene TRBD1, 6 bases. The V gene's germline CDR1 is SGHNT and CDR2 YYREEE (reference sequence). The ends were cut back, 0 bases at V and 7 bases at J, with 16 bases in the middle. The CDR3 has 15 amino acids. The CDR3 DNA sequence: TGTGCCAGCAGCTTGGAAGGCAGGGGAGGGGTTGGCTACACCTTC. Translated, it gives CASSLEGRGGVGYTF.

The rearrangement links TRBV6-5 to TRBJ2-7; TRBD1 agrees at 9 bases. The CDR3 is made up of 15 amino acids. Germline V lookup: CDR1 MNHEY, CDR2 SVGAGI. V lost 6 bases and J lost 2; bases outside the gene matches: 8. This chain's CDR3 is CASSLQGAPAYEQYF. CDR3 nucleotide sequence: TGTGCCAGCAGCTTACAGGGGGCCCCGGCCTACGAGCAGTACTTC.

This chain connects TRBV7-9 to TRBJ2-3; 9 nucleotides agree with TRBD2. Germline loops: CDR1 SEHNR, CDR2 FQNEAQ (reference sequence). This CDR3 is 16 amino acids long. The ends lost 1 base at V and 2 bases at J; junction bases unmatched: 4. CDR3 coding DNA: TGTGCCAGCAGCTTAGGACTAGCGGAACTCACAGATACGCAGTATTTT. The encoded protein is CASSLGLAELTDTQYF.

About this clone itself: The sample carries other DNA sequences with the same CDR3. This CDR3 reads CASSVAGSGANVLTF. CDR3 DNA: TGTGCCAGCAGCGTAGCCGGGAGTGGGGCCAACGTCCTGACTTTC. This chain connects TRBV9 to TRBJ2-6, with D possibly matching TRBD2 (6 bases). This CDR3 comprises 15 residues. V was cut by 0 bases and J by 3 bases, with 7 bases left in between. In germline, CDR1 is SGDLS, CDR2 YYNGEE.

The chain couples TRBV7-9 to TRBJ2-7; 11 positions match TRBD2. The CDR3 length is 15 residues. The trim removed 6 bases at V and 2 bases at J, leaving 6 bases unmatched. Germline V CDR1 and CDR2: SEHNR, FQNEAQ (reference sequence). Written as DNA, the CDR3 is TGTGCCAGCAGGAAGACTAGCGGGGCAACCTACGAGCAGTACTTC. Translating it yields CASRKTSGATYEQYF. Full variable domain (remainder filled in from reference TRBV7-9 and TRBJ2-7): DTGVSQNPRHKITKRGQNVTFRCDPISEHNRLYWYRQTLGQGPEFLTYFQNEAQLEKSRLLSDRFSAERPKGSFSTLEIQRTEQGDSAMYLCASRKTSGATYEQYFGPGTRLTVT.

CDR3 region: CASSPAGNQPQHF. CDR3 sequence (DNA): TGTGCCAGCTCCCCGGCGGGTAATCAGCCCCAGCATTTT. The J gene is TRBJ1-5, the V gene TRBV18, with D unresolved. The germline V gene has CDR1 KGHSH and CDR2 LQKENI. The CDR3 consists of 13 residues. V was cut by 6 bases and J by 4 bases, with 10 bases left in between.

The CDR3 coding sequence is TGTGCCAGTAGCCCCTACGGCAGAGGGAATCAGCCCCAGCATTTT. Encoded protein: CASSPYGRGNQPQHF. This chain uses TRBV19 with TRBJ1-5; D is uncertain. The CDR3 runs 15 residues. Germline lookup yields CDR1 LNHDA and CDR2 SQIVND (reference sequence). The germline V and J ends were trimmed by 6 bases and 4 bases, with 16 bases remaining between them.

The CDR3 reads CASSFGDRGGTEAFF. CDR3 sequence (DNA): TGCGCCAGCAGCTTCGGGGACAGGGGAGGGACTGAAGCTTTCTTT. The chain recombines TRBV5-1 with TRBJ1-1; TRBD1 matches 10 bases. Germline trimming cut 2 bases from V and 5 bases from J; bases unmatched to any gene: 6. Germline lookup yields CDR1 SGHRS and CDR2 YFSETQ. The CDR3 runs 15 residues. The entire variable domain, with the rest obtained from reference TRBV5-1 and TRBJ1-1, is as follows: KAGVTQTPRYLIKTRGQQVTLSCSPISGHRSVSWYQQTPGQGLQFLFEYFSETQRNKGNFPGRFSGRQFSNSRSEMNVSTLELGDSALYLCASSFGDRGGTEAFFGQGTRLTVV.

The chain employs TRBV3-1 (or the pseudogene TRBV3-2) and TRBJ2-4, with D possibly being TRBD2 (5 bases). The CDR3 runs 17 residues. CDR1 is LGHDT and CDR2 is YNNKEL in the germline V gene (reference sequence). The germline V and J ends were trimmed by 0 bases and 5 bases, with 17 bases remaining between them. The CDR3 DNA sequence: TGTGCCAGCAGCCAAGACGGACTGATGCTCACCCAAAACATTCAGTACTTC. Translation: CASSQDGLMLTQNIQYF.

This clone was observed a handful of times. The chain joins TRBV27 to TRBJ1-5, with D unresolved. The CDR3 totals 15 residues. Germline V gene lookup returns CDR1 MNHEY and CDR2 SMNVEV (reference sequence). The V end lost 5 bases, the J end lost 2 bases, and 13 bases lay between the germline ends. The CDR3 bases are TGTGCCAGCAGTCTTGTCCCGGAGGGCAATCAGCCCCAGCATTTT. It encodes CASSLVPEGNQPQHF.

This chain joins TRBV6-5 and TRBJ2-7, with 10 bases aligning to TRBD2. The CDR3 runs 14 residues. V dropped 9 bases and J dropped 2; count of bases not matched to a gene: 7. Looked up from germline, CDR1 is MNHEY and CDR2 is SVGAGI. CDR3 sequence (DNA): TGTGCCAGTAGCCGGACTAGCGGACCCTACGAGCAGTACTTC. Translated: CASSRTSGPYEQYF.

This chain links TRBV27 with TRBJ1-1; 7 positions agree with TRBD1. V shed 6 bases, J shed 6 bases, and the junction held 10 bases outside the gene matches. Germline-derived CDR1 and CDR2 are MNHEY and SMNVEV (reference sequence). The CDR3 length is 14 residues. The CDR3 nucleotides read TGTGCCAGCAGCCCCGACAGGGTGCGGCCTGAAGCTTTCTTT. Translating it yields CASSPDRVRPEAFF.

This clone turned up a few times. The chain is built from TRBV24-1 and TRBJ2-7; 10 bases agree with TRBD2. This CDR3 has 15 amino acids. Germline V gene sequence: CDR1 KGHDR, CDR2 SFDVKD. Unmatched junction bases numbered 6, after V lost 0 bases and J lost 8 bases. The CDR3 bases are TGTGCCACCAGTGATTTGGATGGGACTAGCGAGAAGCAGTACTTC. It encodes CATSDLDGTSEKQYF.

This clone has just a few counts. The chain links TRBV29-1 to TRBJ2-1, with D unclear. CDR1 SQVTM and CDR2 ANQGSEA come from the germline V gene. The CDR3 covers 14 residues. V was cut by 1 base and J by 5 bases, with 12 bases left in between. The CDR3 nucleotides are TGCAGCGTTGAAGGTCTAACGTATGACAATGAGCAGTTCTTC. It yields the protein CSVEGLTYDNEQFF.

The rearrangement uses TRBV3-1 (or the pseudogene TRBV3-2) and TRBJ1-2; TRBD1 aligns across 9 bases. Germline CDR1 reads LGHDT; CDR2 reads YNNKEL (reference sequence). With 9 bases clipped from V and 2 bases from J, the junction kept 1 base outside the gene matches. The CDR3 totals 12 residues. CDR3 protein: CASGQGNYGYTF. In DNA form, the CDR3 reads TGTGCCAGTGGACAGGGGAACTATGGCTACACCTTC.

As DNA, the CDR3 is TGTGCCAGCAGCTTAGTCGGTAACAGGGTCGAGGAGACCCAGTACTTC. Protein sequence: CASSLVGNRVEETQYF. The chain recombines TRBV7-8 with TRBJ2-5; D may be TRBD1 (6 bases). Per the germline V gene, CDR1 is SGHVS and CDR2 is FQNEAQ. The CDR3 totals 16 residues. Trimming took off 1 base at V and 5 bases at J, with 17 bases between the two ends.

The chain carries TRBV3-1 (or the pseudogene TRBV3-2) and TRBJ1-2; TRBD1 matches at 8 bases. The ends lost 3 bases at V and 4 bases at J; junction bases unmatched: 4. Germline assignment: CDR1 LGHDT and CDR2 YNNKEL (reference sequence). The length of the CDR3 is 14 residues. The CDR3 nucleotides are TGTGCCAGCAGCCACGCAGGGACAGGCTATGGCTACACCTTC. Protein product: CASSHAGTGYGYTF.

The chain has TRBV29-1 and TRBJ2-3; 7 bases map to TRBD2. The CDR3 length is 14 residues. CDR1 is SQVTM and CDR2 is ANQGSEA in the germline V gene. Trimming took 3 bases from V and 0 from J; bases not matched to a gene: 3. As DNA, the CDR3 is TGCAGCGTTGAGGCGGGAGCAAGCACAGATACGCAGTATTTT. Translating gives CSVEAGASTDTQYF.